This entry features one T cell receptor beta chain sequence. What it binds is not known. The table came from immunoSEQ multiplex PCR; TCRdb's copy has only in-frame clones and leaves some out. The sample has tens of thousands of clones, about 94% seen once. This record comes from a study of cytomegalovirus exposure and HLA in healthy donors. As for the study in general: The 90 to 150 validation repertoires used a platform that matched the one used for the 600 to 750 first-cohort repertoires, as a later analysis reported. Study-wide findings and caveats: The study found most TCR sequences rare, yet found some public TCRs in many donors. In vitro testing confirmed a few CMV-associated chains as specific for CMV antigens. The listing of roughly 160 TCR beta chains classed them as cytomegalovirus-associated.

Germline CDR1 MGHRA, CDR2 YSYEKL. The CDR3 loop spans 19 amino acids. Unmatched junction bases numbered 13, after V lost 0 bases and J lost 0 bases. Material: PBMCs. This TCR derives from a man aged 18 to 30 in good health and CMV-seropositive. This chain uses TRBV4-1 with TRBJ2-5, with 7 bases fitting TRBD1. The CDR3 sequence: CASSQDDSTGSTYQETQYF. In DNA form, the CDR3 reads TGCGCCAGCAGCCAAGATGATTCGACAGGGTCGACGTACCAAGAGACCCAGTACTTC.